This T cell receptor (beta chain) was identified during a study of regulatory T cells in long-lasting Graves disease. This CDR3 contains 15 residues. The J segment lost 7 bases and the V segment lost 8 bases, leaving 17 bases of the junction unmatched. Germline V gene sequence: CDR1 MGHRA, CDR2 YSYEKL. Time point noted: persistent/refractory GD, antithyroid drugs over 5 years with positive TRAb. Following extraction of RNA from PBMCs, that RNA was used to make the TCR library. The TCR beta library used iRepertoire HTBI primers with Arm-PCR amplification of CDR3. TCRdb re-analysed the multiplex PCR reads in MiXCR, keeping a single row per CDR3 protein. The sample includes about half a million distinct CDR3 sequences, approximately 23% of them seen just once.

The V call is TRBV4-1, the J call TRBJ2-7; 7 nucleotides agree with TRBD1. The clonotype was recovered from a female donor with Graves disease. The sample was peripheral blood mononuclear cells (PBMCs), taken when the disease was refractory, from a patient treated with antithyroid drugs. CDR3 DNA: TGCGCCAGCCGTGGAATCGGGACAGCCGAATGGGAGCAGTACTTC. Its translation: CASRGIGTAEWEQYF.